This is a list of T cell receptor beta chains from one sample in a study of cytomegalovirus exposure and HLA in healthy donors. Method: immunoSEQ multiplex PCR; TCRdb's copy keeps in-frame clones and lacks some. Here the sample spans some 170,000 clones, 60% to 80% being singletons. Material: PBMCs. The receptors were sampled from a middle-aged man in good health and CMV-seropositive. Each CDR3 is given with its conserved first and last residue. A D gene is named only where the DNA matches it firmly. Part of the rows lack a size; the others show once, few, many or a class for expanded clones.

TRBD2 | - | TRBJ2-7 | TRBV7-9 | CASGQFGLAGKNEQYF | TGTGCCAGCGGTCAGTTTGGACTAGCGGGAAAAAACGAGCAGTACTTC
TRBD1 | few | TRBJ1-2 | TRBV6-1 | CASSGWTGDYGYTF | TGTGCCAGCAGTGGATGGACAGGGGACTATGGCTACACCTTC
TRBD2 | - | TRBJ2-7 | TRBV30 | CAWSVWRGTSGYEQYF | TGTGCCTGGAGTGTTTGGAGGGGGACTAGCGGCTACGAGCAGTACTTC
TRBD2 | - | TRBJ2-5 | TRBV12-5 | CASGAPGGGETQYF | TGTGCTAGTGGCGCGCCGGGAGGCGGGGAGACCCAGTACTTC
TRBD2 | - | TRBJ2-7 | TRBV5-3 | CASAVAGEVDYEQYF | TGTGCCAGCGCGGTAGCGGGAGAGGTAGACTACGAGCAGTACTTC
- | - | TRBJ2-3 | TRBV10-3 | CAISESQPQNTQYF | TGTGCCATCAGTGAGTCACAGCCACAAAATACGCAGTATTTT
- | - | TRBJ2-6 | TRBV5-1 | CASSQGVGNRELSGANVLTF | TGCGCCAGCAGCCAGGGGGTGGGGAATCGGGAGTTATCTGGGGCCAACGTCCTGACTTTC
TRBD1 | once | TRBJ1-1 | TRBV29-1 | CSVAPGQLNTEAFF | TGCAGCGTGGCCCCGGGACAGCTGAACACTGAAGCTTTCTTT
TRBD2 | - | TRBJ2-1 | TRBV9 | CASSVAPSGGDEQFF | TGTGCCAGCAGCGTAGCGCCTAGCGGGGGGGATGAGCAGTTCTTC
- | - | TRBJ2-5 | TRBV7-6 | CASSLDGLLETQYF | TGTGCCAGCAGCTTAGATGGACTTTTGGAGACCCAGTACTTC
TRBD2 | - | TRBJ2-1 | TRBV19 | CASSSYGGGSYNEQFF | TGTGCCAGTAGTAGTTACGGCGGGGGGTCCTACAATGAGCAGTTCTTC
- | - | TRBJ2-5 | TRBV11-3 | CASSLGWGESQETQYF | TGTGCCAGCAGCTTAGGGTGGGGGGAGTCACAAGAGACCCAGTACTTC
- | - | TRBJ2-6 | TRBV9 | CASSAVGGANGLTF | TGTGCCAGCAGCGCAGTCGGTGGGGCCAACGGCCTGACTTTC
- | - | TRBJ2-1 | TRBV9 | CASSVGSVSYNEQFF | TGTGCCAGCAGCGTAGGTTCCGTTTCCTACAATGAGCAGTTCTTC
- | - | TRBJ1-5 | TRBV11-2 | CASSPGGGDLQPQHF | TGTGCCAGCAGCCCCGGGGGTGGGGACCTGCAGCCCCAGCATTTT
- | few | TRBJ2-1 | TRBV6-6 | CASRYYEGWDEQFF | TGTGCCAGCAGATATTACGAGGGTTGGGATGAGCAGTTCTTC
TRBD1 | - | TRBJ2-5 | TRBV5-8 | CASSPGQGAKETQYF | TGTGCCAGCAGCCCCGGACAGGGGGCTAAAGAGACCCAGTACTTC
TRBD1 | - | TRBJ2-1 | TRBV25-1 | CASSQQGASSNEQFF | TGTGCCAGCAGCCAGCAGGGGGCGAGTTCCAATGAGCAGTTCTTC
- | few | TRBJ1-6 | TRBV30 | CARNGGSSYNSPLHF | TGTGCCCGAAACGGGGGGAGCTCCTATAATTCACCCCTCCACTTT
- | - | TRBJ2-7 | TRBV10-1 | CASSEIGGEPYEQYF | TGCGCCAGCAGTGAGATCGGTGGTGAGCCCTACGAGCAGTACTTC
- | - | TRBJ1-5 | TRBV19 | CASSLRSGQPQHF | TGTGCCAGTAGTCTTCGTTCTGGCCAGCCCCAGCATTTT
TRBD2 | few | TRBJ2-6 | TRBV27 | CASSHDRLAAFSGANVLTF | TGTGCCAGCAGTCACGATAGACTAGCGGCGTTCTCTGGGGCCAACGTCCTGACTTTC
- | - | TRBJ2-7 | TRBV4-1 | CASSQDRGTPSYEQYF | TGCGCCAGCAGCCAAGACCGGGGGACTCCCTCTTACGAGCAGTACTTC
- | - | TRBJ1-1 | TRBV7-9 | CASSLEGGAEAFF | TGTGCCAGCAGCTTAGAAGGTGGAGCAGAAGCTTTCTTT